This TCR beta chain is from a study of beta chain features in type 1 diabetes listed by TCRdb under 2018. Regarding the research as a whole: Mean age, gender distribution, total cell number and subset yield did not differ between patients and healthy donors. The study compared TCRB repertoires of sorted circulating CD4+ T cell subsets between recently diagnosed type 1 diabetes patients and matched healthy donors. A total of around 110,000,000 sorted cells were examined across all samples, and RNA yield correlated strongly with the number of cells per subset. Whereas all 30 or so donors provided naive and central memory subsets, regulatory and stem cell-like memory subsets were isolated from just 8 patients and about 8 healthy donors.

This clone occurred a few times. Its antigen remains unidentified. Base qualities were left out, and no much larger clone turns up one base away. Each donor gave one peripheral blood draw, averaging roughly 120 mL, which was collected into heparinised tubes. A BD FACSAria II was used to sort naive, central memory, regulatory and stem cell-like memory CD4+ T cells with a panel that included CD45RO, CCR7, CD25, CD127, CD95 and CD27. Every sorted population had a purity above 95%. PBMCs were isolated right away by Lymphoprep density gradient centrifugation and were stained directly, without culture. So that batch effects would be minimized, each experiment stained and sorted samples in pairs, pairing one healthy donor with one patient. Results and caveats for the whole study, not just this receptor: Shorter templates might be favored by PCR, yet because patient and control samples were amplified and corrected together, any such skew would affect both groups equally. Fewer insertions and more nucleotide deletions at VDJ recombination sites were observed in patients with type 1 diabetes, implying thymic rearrangement abnormalities. Naive, central memory and regulatory TCRB repertoires appeared to be more similar among patients than among healthy donors. A moderate but significant shortening of TCRB CDR3 length was observed in type 1 diabetes patients in all four CD4+ subsets. Because cDNA was sequenced instead of genomic DNA, highly expressing activated cells could be over-represented, though the groups showed no difference in activation or CD3 levels. Because small numbers of individuals were included in the HLA sub-analyses, any influence of HLA type on TCRB rearrangement was left unresolved.

The High Capacity cDNA Reverse Transcription Kit was used to reverse transcribe all of the isolated RNA, meaning that expressed TCRB transcripts were what got sequenced. Deep immunoSEQ sequencing was performed on naive, central memory and regulatory T cell samples, with an average of about 3.6 million total reads per sample. Sorted cells were lysed in RLT buffer and RNA was extracted with DNase-treated RNeasy Micro or Mini kits, depending on cell number. To prevent cross-contamination, every cell subset was processed on its own, while patient and healthy donor samples were processed together. The immunoSEQ multiplex PCR was used to amplify TCRB sequences from cDNA, yielding 87-bp fragments that span the CDR3 region. Amplicons were sequenced on the Illumina HiSeq platform. Regarding the original processing steps: Synthetic template baselines were used to correct PCR bias computationally, reads within Hamming distance 2 were collapsed, and singletons that could not be merged were discarded. By aligning reads against IMGT, V, D and J genes, CDR3 length, and insertions or deletions at six rearrangement sites were assigned. Clonotype counts were normalized to sorted cell number within each subset before computing true diversity and Gini coefficients with the tcR R package. Repertoire sharing was quantified using the overlap coefficient calculated on TCRB nucleotide sequences. Out-of-frame TCRB sequences from naive cells were analyzed to stand in for the pre-selection repertoire. Imported from immuneACCESS, the table was reduced by TCRdb to in-frame sequences with V and J called. These copies leave out some clones; in studies compared against another copy, an unresolved V gene accounts for under half, and the cause of the remainder is not known. The V and J calls and clone size come from that table; D and trimming were worked out from the DNA. The table for this sample lists about 930,000 clones; roughly a sixth of them were counted only once. The top ten hold around 0.02% of the sample.

The CDR3 has 13 amino acids, counting the end cysteine and phenylalanine. Left in the record is the CDR3 DNA by itself, 39 bases read in frame from the first base. The junction shows trimming of 8 bases on V and 2 bases on J, plus 7 bases between the germline ends. CDR1 and CDR2 (MNHEY, SMNVEV) derive from the germline V gene (reference sequence). Source material: naive CD4+ T cells from blood. What the cell subset or site label conveys for this sample: true naive CD4+ T cells. This TCR was recovered from a woman aged 18-29 years in good health. The chain couples TRBV27 to TRBJ2-6; TRBD1 could be the D gene, as 5 bases match. The nucleotide sequence is given as TGTGCCAGCGCAGGGCCTGGGGCCAACGTCCTGACTTTC. This sequence encodes CASAGPGANVLTF.